The 5 T cell receptor beta chains below were found in one sample sequenced in a study of sequential checkpoint blockade in melanoma. Treatment in this sample: randomized to nivolumab then ipilimumab (arm A) or the reverse (arm B). Measured with immunoSEQ multiplex PCR; TCRdb has only the in-frame clones, and not every one. The sample lists roughly 30,000 clones, 86% occurring once. This material consisted of CD8+ T cells sorted from blood (inferred from file names), taken from a patient given nivolumab and ipilimumab in sequence. Receptors originate from a human donor with melanoma.

About this clone itself: The identical CDR3 is also encoded by other nucleotide sequences in the sample. The V gene is TRBV9, the J gene TRBJ2-7, with D perhaps matching TRBD2 (6 bases). Trimming removed 1 base from V and 0 bases from J, with 11 bases in between. This CDR3 spans 15 amino acids. Germline loops: CDR1 SGDLS, CDR2 YYNGEE. CDR3 in DNA: TGTGCCAGCAGCGTATCAGCGGGCAGCTCCTACGAGCAGTACTTC. Amino acids: CASSVSAGSSYEQYF.

For this clone: The junction differs from germline at one of its ends, possibly a read error. This chain joins TRBV11-2 and TRBJ1-1; a possible D gene is TRBD1 (6 bases). Looked up from germline, CDR1 is SGHAT and CDR2 is FQNNGV. This CDR3 region has 13 residues. DNA for the CDR3: TGCGCCAGCAGCCGGCAGGGGTTCACTGAAGCTTTCTTT. Translation gives CASSRQGFTEAFF.

The V and J genes are TRBV19 and TRBJ2-3, with 8 bases matching TRBD1. The germline V gene encodes CDR1 LNHDA and CDR2 SQIVND (reference sequence). V lost 1 base, J lost 0 bases, and 12 bases stayed unmatched. The CDR3 spans 19 residues. CDR3: CASSIVGPGGGWSTDTQYF. For the CDR3, the DNA is TGTGCCAGTAGTATAGTCGGGCCAGGGGGCGGATGGAGCACAGATACGCAGTATTTT.

The V call is TRBV10-3, the J call TRBJ2-7; 10 nucleotides line up with TRBD1. J was trimmed by 5 bases and V by 7 bases; bases with no gene match: 2. The CDR3 is 12 residues long. Germline CDR1 and CDR2: ENHRY and SYGVKD. The CDR3 bases are TGTGCCATCAAGGACAGGGGGGACGAGCAGTACTTC. This translates into CAIKDRGDEQYF.

This clone has only one observation. V usage is TRBV7-2 and J usage is TRBJ2-7; the D gene is possibly TRBD2 (6 bases). The germline gives CDR1 SGHTA, CDR2 FQGNSA. The V end lost 0 bases, the J end lost 2 bases, and 11 bases lay between the germline ends. The CDR3 spans 15 residues. DNA for the CDR3: TGTGCCAGCAGCTTAGCGGCCGGGAGCGCCTACGAGCAGTACTTC. Translation: CASSLAAGSAYEQYF.